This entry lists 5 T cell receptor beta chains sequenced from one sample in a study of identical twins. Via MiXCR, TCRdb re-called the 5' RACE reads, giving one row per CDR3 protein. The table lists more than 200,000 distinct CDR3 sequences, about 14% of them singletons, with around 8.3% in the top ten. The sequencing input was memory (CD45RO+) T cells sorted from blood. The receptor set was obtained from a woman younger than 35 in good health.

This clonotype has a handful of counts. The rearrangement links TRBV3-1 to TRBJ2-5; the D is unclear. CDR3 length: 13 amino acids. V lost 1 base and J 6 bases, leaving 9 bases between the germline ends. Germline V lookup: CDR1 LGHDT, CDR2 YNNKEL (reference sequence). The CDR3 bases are TGTGCCAGCAGCCAAGGGGGAATGAAGACCCAGTACTTC. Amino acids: CASSQGGMKTQYF.

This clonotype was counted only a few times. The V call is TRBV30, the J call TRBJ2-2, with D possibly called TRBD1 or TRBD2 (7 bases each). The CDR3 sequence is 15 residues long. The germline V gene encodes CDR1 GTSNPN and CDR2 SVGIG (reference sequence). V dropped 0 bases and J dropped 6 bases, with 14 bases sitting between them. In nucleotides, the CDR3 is TGTGCCTGGAGTGTGCAGGGGGGGGAGGCCGGGGAGCTGTTTTTT. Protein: CAWSVQGGEAGELFF. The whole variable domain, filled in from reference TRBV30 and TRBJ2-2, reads SQTIHQWPATLVQPVGSPLSLECTVEGTSNPNLYWYRQAAGRGLQLLFYSVGIGQISSEVPQNLSASRPQDRQFILSSKKLLLSDSGFYLCAWSVQGGEAGELFFGEGSRLTVL.

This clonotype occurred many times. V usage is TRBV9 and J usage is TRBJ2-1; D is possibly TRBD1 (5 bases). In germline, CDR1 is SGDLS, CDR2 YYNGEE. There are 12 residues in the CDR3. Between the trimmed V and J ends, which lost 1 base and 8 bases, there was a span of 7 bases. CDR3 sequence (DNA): TGTGCCAGCAGCGTACAGGGCGATGAGCAGTTCTTC. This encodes CASSVQGDEQFF.

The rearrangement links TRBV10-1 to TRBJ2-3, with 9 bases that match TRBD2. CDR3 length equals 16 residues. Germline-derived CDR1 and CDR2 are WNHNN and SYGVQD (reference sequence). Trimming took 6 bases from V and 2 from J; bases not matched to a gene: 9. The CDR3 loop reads CASSPGVAGDTDTQYF. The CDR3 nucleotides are TGCGCCAGCAGCCCCGGAGTAGCGGGGGACACAGATACGCAGTATTTT.

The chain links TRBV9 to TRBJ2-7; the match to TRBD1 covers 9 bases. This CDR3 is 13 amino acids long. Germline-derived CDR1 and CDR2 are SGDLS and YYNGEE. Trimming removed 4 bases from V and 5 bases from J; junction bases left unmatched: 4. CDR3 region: CASSRRTGDEQYF. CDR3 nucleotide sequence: TGTGCCAGCAGCCGCCGGACAGGGGACGAGCAGTACTTC.